This T cell receptor beta chain originates from a study of blood T cell repertoires in COVID-19. The CDR3 covers 14 residues. Trimming took 5 bases from V and 1 from J, leaving 11 bases between them. Germline CDR1 MNHEY, CDR2 SVGAGI. In the original analysis: Amplifying reference gene primers gave estimates of nucleated cell counts. Profiled with immunoSEQ multiplex PCR; TCRdb holds only in-frame clones, not every one. That table is the source of V, J and clone size, and D and trimming were worked out from the DNA. The table includes about 200,000 clones, about 86% detected once. Residents of approximately 25 US areas, aged 18 to 89 years, made up the participants. Cohort placement rested on clinical history that participants reported themselves.

The receptor was isolated from a woman in her thirties who had been exposed to COVID-19. This chain uses TRBV6-5 with TRBJ1-1; D may be TRBD1 (6 bases). Specimen: PBMCs or T cells enriched from blood (not recorded which). In DNA form, the CDR3 reads TGTGCCAGCAGTAAGACGACAGGGAACACTGAAGCTTTCTTT. Translating it yields CASSKTTGNTEAFF.